This T cell receptor beta chain was obtained from a study of cytomegalovirus exposure and HLA in healthy donors. Study outcomes and limitations: Cytomegalovirus association was assigned to over 150 TCR beta chains. According to an earlier analysis, most TCR beta V segments yielded productive rearrangements about 90% or about 30% of the time. The classifier, whose performance was assessed in both the original and validation cohorts, reportedly diagnosed cytomegalovirus status with high specificity and sensitivity. CMV serostatus was the sole immune exposure information available.

Turning to this clone: The antigen is undetermined.

PCR amplification relied on 60 Vbeta primers (plus 13 Jbeta primers). Here immunoSEQ multiplex PCR was the method, and the copy in TCRdb shows in-frame clones only, minus some. The repertoire holds about 160,000 clones, with approximately 80% as singletons. This TCR came from a man aged 18 to 29 in good health and CMV-seropositive. Sample: PBMCs.

CDR3 residues: CASSLRRETIGDEQYF. CDR3 sequence (DNA): TGTGCCAGCAGCTTAAGGCGGGAGACGATCGGTGACGAGCAGTACTTC. The chain links TRBV11-2 to TRBJ2-7, with 7 bases identical to TRBD2. Germline V gene sequence: CDR1 SGHAT, CDR2 FQNNGV. V lost 2 bases, J lost 5 bases, and 12 bases stayed unmatched. The CDR3 runs 16 residues.